The next 29 T cell receptor beta chains were all read from a single sample in a study of early T cells in non-severe SARS-CoV-2 infection. MiXCR, run by TCRdb on the 5' RACE reads, gives a single entry per CDR3 protein. This sample carries roughly 58,000 distinct CDR3 sequences, approximately 6.2% of them seen once, and the ten largest clones take 3.9%. Sequenced sample: whole blood. The receptor set was obtained from an adult who was a healthcare worker with PCR-confirmed SARS-CoV-2 infection or an uninfected control (not recorded which).

The sample holds a few counts of this clonotype. The chain has TRBV7-9 and TRBJ2-1, with D tentatively TRBD2 (5 bases). This CDR3 comprises 13 residues. In germline, CDR1 is SEHNR, CDR2 FQNEAQ (reference sequence). Trimming took off 5 bases at V and 9 bases at J, with 14 bases between the two ends. The CDR3 DNA reads as TGTGCCAGCAGCCACCCCCGGGGTCCTGAGCAGTTCTTC. Its translation: CASSHPRGPEQFF.

This chain uses TRBV7-2 with TRBJ2-1; TRBD1 matches 7 bases. Germline values: CDR1 SGHTA, CDR2 FQGNSA. J lost 4 bases, V lost 2 bases, and 5 bases had no gene match. The CDR3 consists of 15 residues. CDR3 DNA sequence: TGTGCCAGCAGCTTACCGGGACAGTCTTACAATGAGCAGTTCTTC. This sequence encodes CASSLPGQSYNEQFF.

The J gene is TRBJ1-2, the V gene TRBV6-1, with 9 bases aligning to TRBD1. Unmatched junction bases numbered 8, after V lost 1 base and J lost 8 bases. CDR1 and CDR2 from the germline V gene are MNHNS and SASEGT. CDR3 size: 15 residues. This CDR3 reads CASSEGLGTGRGYTF. In nucleotides, the CDR3 is TGTGCCAGCAGTGAAGGTCTAGGGACAGGGCGAGGCTACACCTTC.

This clonotype was seen a handful of times. The chain recombines TRBV5-1 with TRBJ1-1, with D unresolved. Looked up from germline, CDR1 is SGHRS and CDR2 is YFSETQ. V dropped 2 bases and J dropped 7 bases, with 0 bases sitting between them. The CDR3 covers 9 residues. CDR3 nucleotide sequence: TGCGCCAGCAGCTTTGAAGCTTTCTTT. It is translated as CASSFEAFF.

This rearrangement joins TRBV12-3 or TRBV12-4 to TRBJ2-3, with a possible D match to TRBD1 (6 bases). V was cut by 3 bases and J by 3 bases, with 10 bases left in between. The CDR3 has 14 residues. CDR3 protein: CASSFGGSTDTQYF. CDR3 in DNA: TGTGCCAGCAGTTTTGGGGGCAGTACAGATACGCAGTATTTT.

This clonotype was counted between two and nine times. The chain is built from TRBV29-1 and TRBJ2-4; 7 bases line up with TRBD1. The germline gives CDR1 SQVTM, CDR2 ANQGSEA. V lost 7 bases and J lost 7; bases outside the gene matches: 7. This CDR3 is 12 amino acids long. CDR3: CSGEEQGNIQYF. The CDR3 bases are TGCAGCGGTGAGGAACAGGGGAACATTCAGTACTTC.

The gene calls are TRBV30 and TRBJ2-5, with 8 bases that match TRBD2. The germline gives CDR1 GTSNPN, CDR2 SVGIG (reference sequence). The CDR3 consists of 15 residues. V shed 3 bases, J shed 2 bases, and the junction held 8 bases outside the gene matches. DNA for the CDR3: TGTGCCTGGAGGATGGCGGGGGGCCGACAAGAGACCCAGTACTTC. Translation gives CAWRMAGGRQETQYF. Full variable domain (missing parts from reference TRBV30 and TRBJ2-5): SQTIHQWPATLVQPVGSPLSLECTVEGTSNPNLYWYRQAAGRGLQLLFYSVGIGQISSEVPQNLSASRPQDRQFILSSKKLLLSDSGFYLCAWRMAGGRQETQYFGPGTRLLVL.

Many counts were recorded for this clonotype. CDR3 DNA: TGTGCCAGCGAGAGACAGGCCATCAATCAGCCCCAGCATTTT. Amino acids: CASERQAINQPQHF. The rearrangement links TRBV6-1 to TRBJ1-5; a possible D gene is TRBD1 (6 bases). The V end lost 8 bases, the J end lost 3 bases, and 14 bases lay between the germline ends. CDR1 is MNHNS, CDR2 SASEGT, per germline. This CDR3 spans 14 amino acids.

There are a few counts of this clonotype. This chain uses TRBV18 with TRBJ1-6; no reliable D call. The germline V and J ends were trimmed by 3 bases and 7 bases, with 7 bases remaining between them. CDR3 size: 13 residues. Germline assignment: CDR1 KGHSH and CDR2 LQKENI. The CDR3, as DNA: TGTGCCAGCTCACCGGACGGGAATTCACCCCTCCACTTT. It is translated as CASSPDGNSPLHF.

This clonotype was found many times. The chain recombines TRBV6-2 or TRBV6-3 with TRBJ2-1; 10 nucleotides match TRBD2. J lost 10 bases, V lost 2 bases, and 8 bases had no gene match. Per germline, CDR1 MNHEY and CDR2 SVGEGT. This CDR3 has 15 amino acids. CDR3 in amino acids: CASSYPSGGAEEQFF. The CDR3 DNA sequence: TGTGCCAGCAGTTACCCAAGCGGGGGGGCTGAGGAGCAGTTCTTC.

Many counts were recorded for this clonotype. V is TRBV11-3 and J is TRBJ2-7; D uncertain. The ends were cut back, 5 bases at V and 0 bases at J, with 11 bases in the middle. In germline, CDR1 is SGHNT, CDR2 YENEEA. The CDR3 sequence is 14 residues long. In DNA, the CDR3 is TGTGCCAGCAGCCCAGGACGGAGCTCCTACGAGCAGTACTTC. Translated, it gives CASSPGRSSYEQYF.

The chain employs TRBV19 and TRBJ1-1, with 9 bases aligning to TRBD1. CDR3 length: 16 amino acids. Looked up from germline, CDR1 is LNHDA and CDR2 is SQIVND (reference sequence). The V segment lost 3 bases and the J segment 4 bases; nucleotides outside the gene matches: 9. The CDR3 region is CASSIGDRVLGTEAFF. The CDR3, as DNA: TGTGCCAGTAGTATTGGGGACAGGGTACTCGGCACTGAAGCTTTCTTT.

This clonotype was counted ten times or more. The rearrangement links TRBV20-1 to TRBJ1-2; D gene unclear. V lost 4 bases, J lost 6 bases, and 12 bases lay in between. Germline lookup yields CDR1 DFQATT and CDR2 SNEGSKA (reference sequence). The CDR3 spans 12 residues. CDR3 DNA: TGCAGTGCTAAACGGAGTTGGGATGGCTACACCTTC. Translated: CSAKRSWDGYTF.

This clonotype was observed many times. This rearrangement joins TRBV7-9 to TRBJ1-1; a possible D gene is TRBD1 (5 bases). Germline V gene sequence: CDR1 SEHNR, CDR2 FQNEAQ (reference sequence). CDR3 length equals 15 residues. Trimming pared 6 bases from V and 2 bases from J, leaving 16 bases between. The CDR3 protein is CASRNSGFVNTEAFF. Written as DNA, the CDR3 is TGTGCCAGCAGAAATTCAGGGTTCGTTAACACTGAAGCTTTCTTT.

This clonotype was seen at least ten times. V usage is TRBV12-3 or TRBV12-4 and J usage is TRBJ2-3; D unclear. This CDR3 has 14 amino acids. Trimming pared 2 bases from V and 3 bases from J, leaving 9 bases between. CDR3 residues: CASSLSLGTDTQYF. CDR3 bases: TGTGCCAGCAGTTTAAGTTTGGGGACAGATACGCAGTATTTT.

To note about this clonotype: With a much larger clone just one base away, this may be a read error. The gene calls are TRBV19 and TRBJ1-5, with D uncertain. CDR3 size: 15 residues. Germline assignment: CDR1 LNHDA and CDR2 SQIVND (reference sequence). The V end lost 3 bases, the J end lost 0 bases, and 9 bases lay between the germline ends. This CDR3 is CASSITSDSNQPQHF. Here the CDR3 DNA reads TGTGCCAGTAGTATTACATCCGATAGCAATCAGCCCCAGCATTTT.

This clonotype was seen only a few times. The V call is TRBV28, the J call TRBJ1-2; D gene uncertain. Germline CDR1 MDHEN, CDR2 SYDVKM. V was cut by 6 bases and J by 8 bases, with 7 bases left in between. The CDR3 loop spans 10 amino acids. CDR3 sequence reads: CASSSGGYTF. The CDR3, as DNA: TGTGCCAGCAGCAGTGGGGGCTACACCTTC.

V is TRBV7-2 and J is TRBJ1-1; D is perhaps TRBD1 (5 bases). The ends were cut back, 0 bases at V and 5 bases at J, with 16 bases in the middle. The CDR3 runs to 16 residues. CDR1 and CDR2 from the germline V gene are SGHTA and FQGNSA. This CDR3 reads CASSLALAQGSTEAFF. CDR3 DNA sequence: TGTGCCAGCAGCTTAGCCCTCGCGCAGGGAAGTACTGAAGCTTTCTTT. Filled out from reference TRBV7-2 and TRBJ1-1, the complete variable domain reads GAGVSQSPSNKVTEKGKDVELRCDPISGHTALYWYRQSLGQGLEFLIYFQGNSAPDKSGLPSDRFSAERTGGSVSTLTIQRTQQEDSAVYLCASSLALAQGSTEAFFGQGTRLTVV.

This clonotype was observed at least ten times. The V call is TRBV30, the J call TRBJ1-2; D is ambiguous. CDR3 length: 15 amino acids. Trimming took 1 base from V and 3 from J, leaving 15 bases between them. The germline gives CDR1 GTSNPN, CDR2 SVGIG (reference sequence). This CDR3 reads CAWSEGAPVDYGYTF. In DNA form, the CDR3 reads TGTGCCTGGAGTGAGGGTGCCCCGGTGGACTATGGCTACACCTTC.

At least ten counts were recorded for this clonotype. The rearrangement uses TRBV7-3 and TRBJ2-2; D is unclear. Germline CDR1 is SGHTA and CDR2 is FQGTGA. CDR3 size: 14 residues. The V and J ends lost 2 bases and 2 bases respectively, with 6 bases between them. CDR3 residues: CASSLYDNTGELFF. The CDR3 DNA sequence: TGTGCCAGCAGCTTATACGATAACACCGGGGAGCTGTTTTTT.

This clonotype was detected only a few times. This may stem from a read error, because a much larger clone lies one nucleotide away. V and J are TRBV7-2 and TRBJ1-2; TRBD1 aligns across 9 bases. Losses at the gene ends were 8 bases for V and 3 bases for J; bases not matched to a gene: 7. In germline, CDR1 is SGHTA, CDR2 FQGNSA. The length of the CDR3 is 14 residues. Here the CDR3 reads CASGPRTGDYGYTF. The CDR3 region has the DNA TGTGCCAGCGGCCCCCGGACAGGGGACTATGGCTACACCTTC.

This clonotype was found many times. This chain links TRBV19 with TRBJ1-2; D is undetermined. Germline V gene lookup returns CDR1 LNHDA and CDR2 SQIVND (reference sequence). CDR3 length: 14 amino acids. V was shortened by 5 bases and J by 4 bases, with 14 bases between the two germline ends. Written as DNA, the CDR3 is TGTGCCAGTAGTTCCCTAAAGCCTCCCTATGGCTACACCTTC. Protein: CASSSLKPPYGYTF.

The genes are TRBV19 and TRBJ2-7; possible D gene TRBD2, 5 bases. Germline V gene lookup returns CDR1 LNHDA and CDR2 SQIVND (reference sequence). This CDR3 is 14 amino acids long. Trimming took off 3 bases at V and 0 bases at J, with 9 bases between the two ends. The CDR3 region has the DNA TGTGCCAGTAGTATCGGCGGACTCTCCTACGAGCAGTACTTC. Amino acids: CASSIGGLSYEQYF.

A few counts support this clonotype. The chain combines TRBV20-1 with TRBJ1-3, with 7 bases aligning to TRBD1. The germline CDR1 and CDR2 sequences are DFQATT and SNEGSKA (reference sequence). The trim removed 4 bases at V and 4 bases at J, leaving 4 bases unmatched. The CDR3 runs 13 residues. The CDR3 DNA follows: TGCAGTGCTAACAGGGGCGGAGGAAACACCATATATTTT. It translates to CSANRGGGNTIYF.

The chain combines TRBV28 with TRBJ1-1, with 7 bases matching TRBD1. With 4 bases clipped from V and 5 bases from J, the junction kept 4 bases outside the gene matches. Germline V gene sequence: CDR1 MDHEN, CDR2 SYDVKM. The CDR3 has 13 residues. The DNA for the CDR3 is TGTGCCAGCAGTTGGCAGGGGGGGACTGAAGCTTTCTTT. Its translation is CASSWQGGTEAFF.

This clonotype was seen only a few times. This rearrangement joins TRBV12-3 or TRBV12-4 to TRBJ2-7, with 9 bases matching TRBD2. The CDR3 runs to 14 residues. Trimming cost V 5 bases and J 6 bases; bases outside gene matches: 8. The CDR3 protein is CASSVAGGKAEQYF. The DNA for the CDR3 is TGTGCCAGCAGTGTCGCGGGGGGGAAGGCCGAGCAGTACTTC.

The J gene is TRBJ2-3, the V gene TRBV14; TRBD2 aligns across 8 bases. The V gene's germline CDR1 is SGHDN and CDR2 FVKESK. This CDR3 region has 16 residues. J was trimmed by 1 base and V by 1 base; bases with no gene match: 4. CDR3 loop: CASSQGLAGRTDTQYF. The CDR3 DNA sequence: TGTGCCAGCAGCCAAGGTCTAGCGGGCCGCACAGATACGCAGTATTTT.

This clonotype showed up many times. V is TRBV20-1 and J is TRBJ2-7; D gene ambiguous. The CDR3 is 11 amino acids. In germline, CDR1 is DFQATT, CDR2 SNEGSKA (reference sequence). The V end lost 5 bases, the J end lost 3 bases, and 8 bases lay between the germline ends. The CDR3 coding sequence is TGCAGTGCTCGTACCAACTACGAGCAGTACTTC. Its translation is CSARTNYEQYF.

This clonotype has ten or more counts. The chain recombines TRBV11-2 with TRBJ2-5; 10 nucleotides line up with TRBD1. The CDR3 is 16 residues long. J was trimmed by 0 bases and V by 5 bases; bases with no gene match: 6. Germline V gene lookup returns CDR1 SGHAT and CDR2 FQNNGV. As DNA, the CDR3 is TGTGCCAGCAGCAGACAGGGGGCCCTGTACCAAGAGACCCAGTACTTC. It yields the protein CASSRQGALYQETQYF. Complete variable domain (other parts from reference TRBV11-2 and TRBJ2-5): EAGVAQSPRYKIIEKRQSVAFWCNPISGHATLYWYQQILGQGPKLLIQFQNNGVVDDSQLPKDRFSAERLKGVDSTLKIQPAKLEDSAVYLCASSRQGALYQETQYFGPGTRLLVL.